The sequence of this T cell receptor (beta chain) was determined in a study of technical replicates of blood from a few donors. Some clones are missing from TCRdb's copy, which holds only in-frame ones; the method was immunoSEQ multiplex PCR. The sample shows tens of thousands of clones, 85% to 95% of them seen only once. The V end was cut by 4 bases, the J end by 0 bases, with 13 bases between. Germline V lookup: CDR1 MGHRA, CDR2 YSYEKL. This CDR3 region has 16 residues. The origin of this receptor is a human donor in good health. The chain employs TRBV4-1 and TRBJ2-1; D might be TRBD2 (5 bases). The source material was T cells isolated from PBMCs. As DNA, the CDR3 is TGCGCCAGCAGCCGAGGACTGTCGAGCTCCTACAATGAGCAGTTCTTC. Translating gives CASSRGLSSSYNEQFF.